This T cell receptor beta chain was sequenced in a study of cytotoxic CD8 clonotypes in ibrutinib-treated CLL. Germline CDR1 is MDHEN and CDR2 is SYDVKM. V shed 6 bases, J shed 3 bases, and the junction held 6 bases outside the gene matches. CDR3 length: 15 amino acids. Only in-frame clones appear in the TCRdb table, and some are missing; sequencing was by immunoSEQ multiplex PCR. There are about 140,000 clones in the sample; about 91% occur only once, and 10% to 11% lies in the top ten. This clonotype was obtained from a human donor with chronic lymphocytic leukemia. This sequence joins TRBV28 and TRBJ1-5; 9 nucleotides align to TRBD1. The sequences come from PBMCs, collected after 12 months of ibrutinib treatment. This CDR3 is CASRPGQGYNQPQHF. As DNA, the CDR3 is TGTGCCAGCAGGCCCGGACAGGGGTACAATCAGCCCCAGCATTTT.